This passage covers 20 T cell receptor beta chains from one sample sequenced in a study of shared clonotypes between healthy human individuals. Clones were sequenced by immunoSEQ multiplex PCR, and TCRdb holds only the in-frame ones, with some missing. This table holds 180,000 or so clones, roughly 93% found once. Material: naive CD4+ T cells sorted from blood. Noted subset: CD45RA+ positively selected. The receptors here all came from a woman aged 30 to 39 in good health.

V gene TRBV19 combines with J gene TRBJ1-2, with 9 bases lining up with TRBD1. Germline V lookup: CDR1 LNHDA, CDR2 SQIVND (reference sequence). With 3 bases clipped from V and 4 bases from J, the junction kept 6 bases outside the gene matches. There are 15 residues in the CDR3. The CDR3 loop reads CASSIEGQGFYGYTF. For the CDR3, the DNA is TGTGCCAGTAGTATTGAGGGACAGGGATTCTATGGCTACACCTTC. Full variable domain (remainder filled in from reference TRBV19 and TRBJ1-2): DGGITQSPKYLFRKEGQNVTLSCEQNLNHDAMYWYRQDPGQGLRLIYYSQIVNDFQKGDIAEGYSVSREKKESFPLTVTSAQKNPTAFYLCASSIEGQGFYGYTFGSGTRLTVV.

CDR3 in amino acids: CASSDPGNEQFF. For the CDR3, the DNA is TGTGCCAGCTCCGACCCTGGGAATGAGCAGTTCTTC. The chain joins TRBV18 to TRBJ2-1; unclear D gene. Trimming took 6 bases from V and 7 from J, leaving 10 bases between them. Germline CDR1 is KGHSH and CDR2 is LQKENI. This CDR3 is 12 amino acids long.

This sequence joins TRBV7-8 and TRBJ2-5; D is uncertain. Matching the DNA end better, TRBJ2-7 makes the J call doubtful. From germline, CDR1 is SGHVS and CDR2 FQNEAQ. This CDR3 has 13 residues. CDR3 residues: CASSLASRYEQYF. The CDR3 DNA is TGTGCCAGCAGCTTAGCGTCCAGGTACGAGCAGTACTTC.

The gene calls are TRBV6-5 and TRBJ2-7; D is unresolved. CDR3 length: 14 residues. V lost 0 bases and J 2 bases, leaving 8 bases between the germline ends. Germline CDR1 and CDR2: MNHEY and SVGAGI. The DNA for the CDR3 is TGTGCCAGCAGTTACTCAGGTTCCCCCTACGAGCAGTACTTC. Translated: CASSYSGSPYEQYF.

The rearrangement links TRBV6-6 to TRBJ2-7; 7 bases match TRBD2. V shed 5 bases, J shed 1 base, and the junction held 8 bases outside the gene matches. CDR1 and CDR2 from the germline V gene are MNHNY and SVGAGI (reference sequence). This CDR3 is built from 15 residues. This CDR3 is CASSRVAGVSYEQYF. CDR3 DNA: TGTGCCAGCAGTAGGGTAGCGGGCGTTTCCTACGAGCAGTACTTC.

The J gene is TRBJ2-6, the V gene TRBV29-1; D is unclear. Germline V gene data show CDR1 as SQVTM and CDR2 as ANQGSEA. This CDR3 has 17 amino acids. Trimming removed 5 bases from V and 5 bases from J, with 22 bases in between. The CDR3 nucleotides read TGCAGCGTTCTCTCGCATAGCATACAAAGTCGGGCCAACGTCCTGACTTTC. This translates into CSVLSHSIQSRANVLTF.

V usage is TRBV30 and J usage is TRBJ1-5, with 7 bases lining up with TRBD1. Germline loops: CDR1 GTSNPN, CDR2 SVGIG (reference sequence). V was clipped by 5 bases and J by 2 bases; unmatched bases: 6. The CDR3 runs 14 residues. The CDR3 loop is CAWDRQGGNQPQHF. The DNA of the CDR3 is TGTGCCTGGGACCGACAGGGAGGCAATCAGCCCCAGCATTTT.

This chain joins TRBV7-9 and TRBJ2-3; TRBD2 might be the D (5 bases). V shed 4 bases and J shed 2 bases, with 16 bases lying between them. CDR1 and CDR2 (germline): SEHNR, FQNEAQ (reference sequence). The length of the CDR3 is 16 residues. The CDR3, as DNA: TGTGCCAGCAGCTATATAGCGAGTTTAGTCACAGATACGCAGTATTTT. Translation: CASSYIASLVTDTQYF.

The chain employs TRBV21-1 and TRBJ2-7; the DNA was not compared with TRBD2, the D call given in the table. TRBV21-1 is labeled a pseudogene. The CDR3 has 15 residues. CDR3 DNA sequence: TGTGCCAGCAGCAAAGAGCGGGAGTCGGTATACGAGCAGTACTTC. It encodes CASSKERESVYEQYF.

The chain has TRBV4-2 and TRBJ2-1; TRBD2 might be the D (6 bases). The germline gives CDR1 LGHNA, CDR2 YNFKEQ. The CDR3 totals 14 residues. Trimming took off 6 bases at V and 8 bases at J, with 17 bases between the two ends. The CDR3: CASSRSLGGYEQFF. The DNA of the CDR3 is TGTGCCAGCAGTCGTAGTTTGGGAGGCTATGAGCAGTTCTTC.

This clone was seen a single time. CDR3 DNA: TGTGCCAGCAGCGTAGCCAGCGGGAGTTTAAATACGCAGTATTTT. Encoded protein: CASSVASGSLNTQYF. This chain uses TRBV9 with TRBJ2-3; 8 nucleotides match TRBD2. Trimming at V came to 0 bases and at J to 7 bases, leaving 7 bases not matched to a gene. The CDR3 has 15 residues. CDR1 is SGDLS, CDR2 YYNGEE, per germline.

There are a few counts of this clone. The rearrangement links TRBV6-1 to TRBJ2-7; D unclear. The CDR3 contains 14 residues. In germline, CDR1 is MNHNS, CDR2 SASEGT. V was trimmed by 2 bases and J by 3 bases, leaving 11 bases between them. CDR3 coding DNA: TGTGCCAGCAGTGAAACGACTGTTATCTACGAGCAGTACTTC. It translates to CASSETTVIYEQYF.

This chain connects TRBV19 to TRBJ2-1; 9 nucleotides agree with TRBD1. The CDR3 has 13 amino acids. Germline V gene lookup returns CDR1 LNHDA and CDR2 SQIVND (reference sequence). With 6 bases clipped from V and 9 bases from J, the junction kept 6 bases outside the gene matches. As DNA, the CDR3 is TGTGCCAGTAGGGACAGGGGTCGAGGTGAGCAGTTCTTC. Its protein product is CASRDRGRGEQFF.

The rearrangement joins TRBV7-9 to TRBJ1-1; perhaps TRBD1 as D (5 bases). CDR1 SEHNR and CDR2 FQNEAQ come from the germline V gene (reference sequence). CDR3 length equals 15 residues. The ends were cut back, 3 bases at V and 6 bases at J, with 17 bases in the middle. CDR3 nucleotides: TGTGCCAGCAGCTTCTTTGGGGGTCAAGAAGCTGAAGCTTTCTTT. Its translation: CASSFFGGQEAEAFF.

This clone is a singleton in its sample. The chain recombines TRBV5-1 with TRBJ2-2, with 9 bases identical to TRBD2. This CDR3 has 18 amino acids. V lost 5 bases to trimming and J lost 7 bases; unmatched junction nucleotides: 18. CDR1 SGHRS and CDR2 YFSETQ come from the germline V gene. DNA of the CDR3: TGCGCCAGCAGTCATACGCCTAGCGGGACCGGGCGGGTCGGGGAGCTGTTTTTT. This codes for CASSHTPSGTGRVGELFF.

The chain combines TRBV5-4 with TRBJ2-1, with D possibly being TRBD2 (6 bases). This CDR3 has 17 amino acids. Germline CDR1 reads SGHNT; CDR2 reads YYREEE (reference sequence). The V gene lost 4 bases and the J gene lost 0 bases, with 17 bases spanning the gap. The CDR3: CASSQTLGRGSYNEQFF. CDR3 bases: TGTGCCAGCAGCCAGACCCTAGGGCGGGGCTCCTACAATGAGCAGTTCTTC.

V usage is TRBV14 and J usage is TRBJ2-1; TRBD2 aligns across 8 bases. Per the germline V gene, CDR1 is SGHDN and CDR2 is FVKESK. J lost 4 bases, V lost 1 base, and 6 bases had no gene match. This CDR3 has 16 residues. The CDR3 region has the DNA TGTGCCAGCAGCCAAGGCCCAGCGGGAGTATACAATGAGCAGTTCTTC. The encoded protein is CASSQGPAGVYNEQFF.

The V call is TRBV6-1, the J call TRBJ2-7, with 8 nucleotides matching TRBD1. V shed 2 bases, J shed 5 bases, and the junction held 14 bases outside the gene matches. This CDR3 has 17 amino acids. CDR1 and CDR2 (germline): MNHNS, SASEGT. CDR3 DNA sequence: TGTGCCAGCAGTGAATTAATAGATTGGACAGGGAAAAACGAGCAGTACTTC. Encoded protein: CASSELIDWTGKNEQYF.

This clone was seen once. J is TRBJ1-5 and V is TRBV6-1; D is possibly TRBD1 (5 bases). Per the germline V gene, CDR1 is MNHNS and CDR2 is SASEGT. The V and J ends lost 0 bases and 5 bases respectively, with 11 bases between them. CDR3 size: 15 residues. This CDR3 reads CASSEAGGDYQPQHF. For the CDR3, the DNA is TGTGCCAGCAGTGAAGCCGGGGGGGATTATCAGCCCCAGCATTTT.

This chain links TRBV4-1 with TRBJ1-5; the match to TRBD1 covers 7 bases. The CDR3 has 14 residues. Germline loops: CDR1 MGHRA, CDR2 YSYEKL. Trimming at V came to 0 bases and at J to 7 bases, leaving 3 bases not matched to a gene. CDR3 loop: CASSQETGRQPQHF. The CDR3 coding sequence is TGCGCCAGCAGCCAAGAGACAGGGCGGCAGCCCCAGCATTTT.